This T cell receptor (beta chain) is from a study of cytomegalovirus exposure and HLA in healthy donors (dated by TCRdb to the late 2010s). Background on the whole study: A later analysis indicated that the 90 to 150 validation repertoires were generated on the platform also employed for the 700 or so repertoires of the first cohort. The study aimed to test whether signatures of past pathogen exposure could be identified by cataloging public T cell receptors. In addition to the first cohort of roughly 700 subjects, a separate validation cohort of 120 different subjects was used. The study combined high-throughput TCR immunosequencing, statistical association of individual TCRs with disease status, and machine learning to predict cytomegalovirus infection status. What the work shows at the level of the full study, not this receptor alone: Cytomegalovirus status was reported to be diagnosed by the classifier with high specificity and sensitivity in both the original and validation cohorts. The study gave a list of under 200 TCR beta chains associated with cytomegalovirus. Of the cluster scores, approximately 95% were above 0 in a later analysis, which found that TCRs clustered in the first cohort also tended to co-occur in the 120 or so validation repertoires. A few of the identified cytomegalovirus-associated TCR beta chains were confirmed in vitro to be specific for cytomegalovirus antigens. The authors suggested that the approach could potentially be generalized to other disease states and immunological phenotypes. All 130 or so repertoires were used to score co-occurrence in the validation cohort in a later analysis, because that analysis had no HLA typing for the cohort. Most TCR sequences were observed very rarely across donors, whereas some public TCRs were present in many individuals.

Receptors were amplified or captured by the immunoSEQ multiplex PCR assay. The authors processed their data as follows. A statistical classification framework was developed to diagnose cytomegalovirus status using the catalog of TCR beta chain sequences. In its TCRdb copy, this immuneACCESS table keeps in-frame sequences only and misses some clones. Where compared with another copy, unresolved V genes explain less than half of these, and the others have no known cause. V and J calls and clone size follow that table, whereas D and trimming were derived from the DNA. The sample includes around 70,000 clones, with about 93% observed a single time. The top ten constitute around 1.9% of the sample. The CDR3 runs 15 residues from the cysteine to the phenylalanine. The CDR3 DNA has 45 bases and is translated from base 1. Per the germline V gene (reference sequence), LNHDA is the CDR1 and SQIVND is the CDR2. Trimming at the junction amounts to 4 bases on V and 2 bases on J, and the germline ends lie 14 bases apart.

Separate from the roughly 650-subject first cohort, the validation cohort of roughly 110 subjects was the group to which the donors belonged. A note on this clone: No cognate antigen has been identified for it. Per-base quality was not reported, and no clone a single base away is much larger than it.

The chain is made from TRBV19 and TRBJ1-1, with the D segment identity uncertain. Sequences were obtained from PBMCs. The clonotype originates from a woman under 30 in good health and CMV-seropositive. The CDR3 region: CASSTDTELNTEAFF. The sequence in DNA is TGTGCCAGTAGTACAGATACAGAGCTAAACACTGAAGCTTTCTTT.